The 10 T cell receptor beta chains below were found in one sample sequenced in a study of blood T cell repertoires in COVID-19. Assay: immunoSEQ multiplex PCR; the TCRdb copy retains only in-frame clones and omits some. The sample lists 250,000 to 300,000 clones, 86% occurring once. The sequenced material came from PBMCs or T cells enriched from blood (not recorded which). The receptor set was obtained from a man aged 18 to 30 who had recovered from COVID-19.

In this sample, this clone turned up once. The CDR3 coding sequence is TGTGCCAGCTCACCCCCAGGGAACTCTGGAAACACCATATATTTT. This encodes CASSPPGNSGNTIYF. V usage is TRBV18 and J usage is TRBJ1-3, with a weak D call TRBD1 (5 bases). Trimming took off 3 bases at V and 0 bases at J, with 9 bases between the two ends. Germline values: CDR1 KGHSH, CDR2 LQKENI. The CDR3 has 15 residues. The variable domain in full, completed from reference TRBV18 and TRBJ1-3, reads NAGVMQNPRHLVRRRGQEARLRCSPMKGHSHVYWYRQLPEEGLKFMVYLQKENIIDESGMPKERFSAEFPKEGPSILRIQQVVRGDSAAYFCASSPPGNSGNTIYFGEGSWLTVV.

This rearrangement joins TRBV7-8 to TRBJ2-7; 8 bases map to TRBD1. The germline V gene has CDR1 SGHVS and CDR2 FQNEAQ. V shed 5 bases and J 2 bases; nucleotides not matched to a gene: 8. The CDR3 contains 15 residues. CDR3 loop: CASSVGAGGPYEQYF. CDR3 DNA: TGTGCCAGCAGCGTGGGGGCAGGGGGCCCCTACGAGCAGTACTTC.

The chain recombines TRBV28 with TRBJ1-2; TRBD1 matches at 9 bases. The CDR3 extends over 13 amino acids. V lost 6 bases and J lost 4; bases outside the gene matches: 3. Germline V CDR1 and CDR2: MDHEN, SYDVKM. CDR3 sequence (DNA): TGTGCCAGCAGAACGACAGGGGGCTATGGCTACACCTTC. Translation gives CASRTTGGYGYTF.

The chain couples TRBV5-4 to TRBJ2-1; tentatively, D is TRBD1 (5 bases). Trimming left V 2 bases short and J 10 bases short, with 7 bases between. The CDR3 contains 11 residues. Germline-derived CDR1 and CDR2 are SGHNT and YYREEE (reference sequence). The CDR3 is CASSLTGEQFF. Here the CDR3 DNA reads TGTGCCAGCAGCTTAACAGGCGAGCAGTTCTTC.

This clone was seen a few times. This sequence joins TRBV5-1 and TRBJ1-1, with 7 bases identical to TRBD1. V was clipped by 3 bases and J by 5 bases; unmatched bases: 16. From germline, CDR1 is SGHRS and CDR2 YFSETQ. This CDR3 has 17 residues. The CDR3 coding sequence is TGCGCCAGCAGCTCCAGGAGGGGGCTCTACACGGAGACTGAAGCTTTCTTT. It yields the protein CASSSRRGLYTETEAFF.

This chain connects TRBV6-5 to TRBJ2-1; 7 nucleotides align to TRBD1. The CDR3 has 15 residues. Germline CDR1 is MNHEY and CDR2 is SVGAGI. V trimming: 2 bases; J trimming: 2 bases; junction bases outside the gene matches: 3. In DNA form, the CDR3 reads TGTGCCAGCAGTTACGGGGACAGCACCTACAATGAGCAGTTCTTC. This translates into CASSYGDSTYNEQFF.

Turning to this clone: The sample holds other DNA sequences that translate to the same CDR3. V and J are TRBV19 and TRBJ2-1; no reliable D call. This CDR3 comprises 14 residues. V lost 3 bases and J 0 bases, leaving 6 bases between the germline ends. Germline-derived CDR1 and CDR2 are LNHDA and SQIVND (reference sequence). The CDR3 coding sequence is TGTGCCAGTAGTATTGCTAGCTCCTACAATGAGCAGTTCTTC. Residues: CASSIASSYNEQFF.

The CDR3 is CASGVEASGSETQYF. In nucleotides, the CDR3 is TGCGCCAGCGGGGTGGAGGCTAGCGGGTCGGAGACCCAGTACTTC. The rearrangement joins TRBV5-1 to TRBJ2-5; TRBD2 matches at 8 bases. With V trimmed by 7 bases and J by 5 bases, 13 bases remained unmatched. The CDR3 sequence is 15 residues long. Germline V gives CDR1 SGHRS, CDR2 YFSETQ.

For the CDR3, the DNA is TGTGCCAGCAGTGGACAGACCTATAATTCACCCCTCCACTTT. Protein sequence: CASSGQTYNSPLHF. This chain uses TRBV2 with TRBJ1-6; D may be TRBD1 (5 bases). Germline V gene sequence: CDR1 SNHLY, CDR2 FYNNEI. The length of the CDR3 is 14 residues. The V end was cut by 4 bases, the J end by 2 bases, with 6 bases between.

The chain uses TRBV7-8 and TRBJ1-2, with 10 bases matching TRBD1. J lost 4 bases, V lost 2 bases, and 4 bases had no gene match. CDR1 is SGHVS, CDR2 FQNEAQ, per germline. This CDR3 region has 15 residues. The CDR3, as DNA: TGTGCCAGCAGCTTACTAGGGACAGGGGCCTATGGCTACACCTTC. Translated: CASSLLGTGAYGYTF.